What follows are 22 T cell receptor beta chains derived from one specimen sequenced in a study of blood T cell repertoires in COVID-19. The repertoire was sequenced with immunoSEQ multiplex PCR; TCRdb's copy has only in-frame clones and lacks some. The sample contains over 130,000 clones, 80% to 90% of which appear only once. The specimen was PBMCs or T cells enriched from blood (not recorded which). The receptors here all came from a woman between 45 and 65 years old with acute COVID-19.

In DNA form, the CDR3 reads TGTGCCAGCAGCTCAACCCTCCAGGGGGTCGAGACCCAGTACTTC. Translating gives CASSSTLQGVETQYF. V gene TRBV7-8 combines with J gene TRBJ2-5; 7 nucleotides agree with TRBD1. The germline V gene has CDR1 SGHVS and CDR2 FQNEAQ. V dropped 4 bases and J dropped 5; count of bases not matched to a gene: 10. The CDR3 sequence is 15 residues long.

CDR3 residues: CASSYTDRGIEAFF. CDR3 DNA sequence: TGTGCCAGCAGTTATACGGACAGGGGGATTGAAGCTTTCTTT. This rearrangement joins TRBV6-5 to TRBJ1-1, with 10 bases that match TRBD1. CDR1 MNHEY and CDR2 SVGAGI come from the germline V gene. The CDR3 contains 14 residues. Losses at the gene ends were 3 bases for V and 7 bases for J; bases not matched to a gene: 5.

The rearrangement links TRBV7-3 to TRBJ2-7, with 9 nucleotides matching TRBD1. Trimming took 2 bases from V and 4 from J; bases not matched to a gene: 9. Looked up from germline, CDR1 is SGHTA and CDR2 is FQGTGA. This CDR3 spans 16 amino acids. CDR3 sequence (DNA): TGTGCCAGCAGCTTAGCCGGGACAGGGTCGTTATACGAGCAGTACTTC. This encodes CASSLAGTGSLYEQYF.

The CDR3 protein is CASSYVGGGTDTQYF. The CDR3 nucleotides read TGCGCCAGCAGTTATGTAGGGGGCGGCACAGATACGCAGTATTTT. The chain uses TRBV5-1 and TRBJ2-3; 7 positions agree with TRBD1. This CDR3 is built from 15 residues. The V segment lost 5 bases and the J segment 1 base; nucleotides outside the gene matches: 7. CDR1 and CDR2 (germline): SGHRS, YFSETQ.

A note on this clone: Germline is not matched at one junction end, which may reflect a read error. The chain joins TRBV3-1 (or the pseudogene TRBV3-2) to TRBJ1-2, with a weak D call TRBD1 (5 bases). The V gene's germline CDR1 is LGHDT and CDR2 YNNKEL (reference sequence). This CDR3 comprises 12 residues. This chain's CDR3 is CASSQEQGKRIF. CDR3 in DNA: TGTGCCAGCAGCCAAGAGCAGGGAAAGAGAATCTTC.

This clone was seen just once. The chain combines TRBV29-1 with TRBJ1-2; D perhaps matches TRBD1 (6 bases). With 4 bases removed from V and 6 bases from J, the gap between germline ends came to 12 bases. The CDR3 runs 12 residues. Germline V gene sequence: CDR1 SQVTM, CDR2 ANQGSEA. For the CDR3, the DNA is TGCAGCGTTGTCAGGGGAGAGGATGGCTACACCTTC. This codes for CSVVRGEDGYTF.

Remarks on this clone: This same CDR3 is encoded by further DNA sequences in the sample. The rearrangement links TRBV27 to TRBJ2-3, with 8 bases lining up with TRBD2. This CDR3 has 15 amino acids. V was clipped by 2 bases and J by 3 bases; unmatched bases: 4. Germline V CDR1 and CDR2: MNHEY, SMNVEV (reference sequence). The CDR3 loop reads CASSLRGGWTDTQYF. The CDR3 DNA reads as TGTGCCAGCAGTTTACGGGGGGGGTGGACAGATACGCAGTATTTT.

The rearrangement links TRBV10-3 to TRBJ1-2; D is undetermined. Trimming left V 6 bases short and J 5 bases short, with 16 bases between. The germline CDR1 and CDR2 sequences are ENHRY and SYGVKD. This CDR3 contains 14 residues. As DNA, the CDR3 is TGTGCCATCAGCCCGACGGGGTCGCGGTATGGCTACACCTTC. Its protein is CAISPTGSRYGYTF.

V is TRBV6-6 and J is TRBJ1-1; D is ambiguous. The V end lost 6 bases, the J end lost 1 base, and 3 bases lay between the germline ends. Germline V CDR1 and CDR2: MNHNY, SVGAGI (reference sequence). The CDR3 covers 11 residues. The chain's CDR3 is CASSRNTEAFF. The CDR3 DNA reads as TGTGCCAGCAGCAGGAACACTGAAGCTTTCTTT.

The chain employs TRBV9 and TRBJ2-7; 11 nucleotides agree with TRBD2. J was trimmed by 4 bases and V by 3 bases; bases with no gene match: 9. This CDR3 has 16 amino acids. Germline V lookup: CDR1 SGDLS, CDR2 YYNGEE. CDR3 residues: CASSGPQLAGVYEQYF. As DNA, the CDR3 is TGTGCCAGCAGCGGGCCTCAACTAGCGGGAGTGTACGAGCAGTACTTC.

This chain uses TRBV9 with TRBJ1-1; D may be TRBD1 (5 bases). CDR3 length equals 15 residues. Trimming left V 7 bases short and J 1 base short, with 17 bases between. Germline V gives CDR1 SGDLS, CDR2 YYNGEE. The CDR3 reads CASREGSTQNTEAFF. DNA for the CDR3: TGTGCCAGCCGGGAGGGGAGCACTCAGAACACTGAAGCTTTCTTT.

There are a few counts of this clone. The CDR3 DNA sequence: TGTGCCAGCAGCTTAGTGTTGGCAGGGAATGGCTACACCTTC. Its protein product is CASSLVLAGNGYTF. The chain links TRBV7-8 to TRBJ1-2; D might be TRBD1 (5 bases). V lost 1 base to trimming and J lost 6 bases, with 12 bases between them. This CDR3 has 14 residues. The V gene's germline CDR1 is SGHVS and CDR2 FQNEAQ. Full variable domain (rest looked up from reference TRBV7-8 and TRBJ1-2): GAGVSQSPRYKVAKRGQDVALRCDPISGHVSLFWYQQALGQGPEFLTYFQNEAQLDKSGLPSDRFFAERPEGSVSTLKIQRTQQEDSAVYLCASSLVLAGNGYTFGSGTRLTVV.

This clone was observed a single time. The CDR3 region is CASSRGAEQFF. The DNA of the CDR3 is TGTGCCAGCTCACGGGGCGCTGAGCAGTTCTTC. The genes are TRBV18 and TRBJ2-1; D is possibly TRBD1 (5 bases). The germline V gene has CDR1 KGHSH and CDR2 LQKENI. Between the trimmed V and J ends, which lost 4 bases and 9 bases, there was a span of 7 bases. This CDR3 spans 11 amino acids.

Written as DNA, the CDR3 is TGTGCCTGGAGCGGAGGGGACCAAGAGACCCAGTACTTC. It translates to CAWSGGDQETQYF. The chain uses TRBV30 and TRBJ2-5; the D gene is possibly TRBD2 (6 bases). Germline V lookup: CDR1 GTSNPN, CDR2 SVGIG (reference sequence). The CDR3 loop spans 13 amino acids. Trimming pared 3 bases from V and 0 bases from J, leaving 8 bases between.

V usage is TRBV10-2 and J usage is TRBJ1-1; TRBD1 aligns across 7 bases. V lost 8 bases, J lost 8 bases, and 14 bases stayed unmatched. This CDR3 comprises 14 residues. The germline V gene has CDR1 WSHSY and CDR2 SAAADI. Here the CDR3 DNA reads TGCGCCAGCCAATCCGGGACAGCGGCTCTCGAAGCTTTCTTT. Encoded protein: CASQSGTAALEAFF.

The chain uses TRBV7-3 and TRBJ2-1; 14 bases match TRBD2. The CDR3 sequence is 15 residues long. V lost 5 bases, J lost 9 bases, and 6 bases stayed unmatched. The germline gives CDR1 SGHTA, CDR2 FQGTGA. The CDR3 nucleotides read TGTGCCAGCAGCCCGGGACTAGCGGGAGCGGGTGAGCAGTTCTTC. It is translated as CASSPGLAGAGEQFF.

This clone was recorded a few times. J is TRBJ2-7 and V is TRBV19, with D perhaps matching TRBD1 (6 bases). This CDR3 has 14 amino acids. CDR1 and CDR2 from the germline V gene are LNHDA and SQIVND (reference sequence). Trimming took off 5 bases at V and 3 bases at J, with 14 bases between the two ends. CDR3 region: CASSGQGTFYEQYF. CDR3 sequence (DNA): TGTGCCAGTAGTGGTCAGGGGACGTTCTACGAGCAGTACTTC. The full variable domain, in which reference TRBV19 and TRBJ2-7 provide the parts outside the CDR3, is DGGITQSPKYLFRKEGQNVTLSCEQNLNHDAMYWYRQDPGQGLRLIYYSQIVNDFQKGDIAEGYSVSREKKESFPLTVTSAQKNPTAFYLCASSGQGTFYEQYFGPGTRLTVT.

J is TRBJ2-1 and V is TRBV5-1, with 8 positions matching TRBD2. The CDR3 is made up of 14 amino acids. The V segment lost 0 bases and the J segment 9 bases; nucleotides outside the gene matches: 5. Germline-derived CDR1 and CDR2 are SGHRS and YFSETQ. The CDR3 loop is CASSLASSGSEQFF. CDR3 in DNA: TGCGCCAGCAGCTTGGCATCTAGCGGGTCTGAGCAGTTCTTC.

V and J are TRBV9 and TRBJ1-2, with TRBD1 matching 10 bases. Germline CDR1 and CDR2: SGDLS and YYNGEE. The CDR3 loop spans 15 amino acids. The trim removed 0 bases at V and 9 bases at J, leaving 8 bases unmatched. The CDR3 DNA is TGTGCCAGCAGCGTAGATGGGGACAGGGGTACGAGCTACACCTTC. Its protein is CASSVDGDRGTSYTF.

The chain recombines TRBV19 with TRBJ1-1, with TRBD1 matching over 7 bases. This CDR3 is built from 15 residues. CDR1 and CDR2 from the germline V gene are LNHDA and SQIVND (reference sequence). V was pared by 7 bases and J by 5 bases, with 13 bases of the junction left unmatched. CDR3 DNA: TGTGCCAGTACCTCCCTAGGGGGCAAGGGGACTGAAGCTTTCTTT. Translation: CASTSLGGKGTEAFF.

The rearrangement links TRBV9 to TRBJ1-1; D is unclear. The germline gives CDR1 SGDLS, CDR2 YYNGEE. Trimming stripped 2 bases from V and 3 bases from J, with 11 bases between. CDR3 size: 14 residues. The CDR3 DNA is TGTGCCAGCAGCGTTCAGACGGGTGACACTGAAGCTTTCTTT. Its translation is CASSVQTGDTEAFF. The full variable domain, with the rest looked up from reference TRBV9 and TRBJ1-1, is DSGVTQTPKHLITATGQRVTLRCSPRSGDLSVYWYQQSLDQGLQFLIQYYNGEERAKGNILERFSAQQFPDLHSELNLSSLELGDSALYFCASSVQTGDTEAFFGQGTRLTVV.

J is TRBJ2-5 and V is TRBV6-1; TRBD2 is a possible D gene (6 bases). CDR3 length: 14 amino acids. The germline V gene encodes CDR1 MNHNS and CDR2 SASEGT. V lost 2 bases and J lost 2, with 9 bases in between. The CDR3 nucleotides read TGTGCCAGCAGTGAACAGGCGGGGCAAGAGACCCAGTACTTC. It translates to CASSEQAGQETQYF.